This TCR beta chain was found in a study of cytomegalovirus exposure and HLA in healthy donors. Both 60 Vbeta primers and 13 Jbeta primers went into the PCR. Method: immunoSEQ multiplex PCR; TCRdb's copy keeps in-frame clones and lacks some. This table holds about 140,000 clones, around three quarters found once. Each donor's status was that of a healthy bone marrow donor. The TCR comes from a woman aged 40-49 years in good health and CMV-seropositive. Sequencing was performed on PBMCs.

CDR3 region: CASSELGDYEQYF. The CDR3 nucleotides are TGCGCCAGCAGTGAGTTAGGGGACTACGAGCAGTACTTC. The rearrangement uses TRBV10-1 and TRBJ2-7; TRBD1 is a possible D gene (5 bases). The germline V gene encodes CDR1 WNHNN and CDR2 SYGVQD (reference sequence). V dropped 1 base and J dropped 3 bases, with 7 bases sitting between them. The CDR3 has 13 amino acids.